These 6 T cell receptor beta chains came from one sample sequenced in a study of low-dose radiotherapy and immunotherapy resistance in tumors. First-strand cDNA used TRAV- and TRBV-specific primers, covering alpha and beta chains. It was with a constant-region primer and a V-primer adapter that TCRs were amplified over around 19 PCR cycles. MiXCR was run by TCRdb on the reads, yielding one entry per CDR3 protein. The table records under 20,000 distinct CDR3 sequences, under 80% of them present only once. These TCRs come from a human donor with advanced metastatic prostate, ovarian, gallbladder or colorectal cancer (not recorded which). This table probably holds off-target reads from a library built for another chain.

The CDR3 reads CASSYTGQTYGYTF. The CDR3 DNA is TGTGCCAGCAGTTACACGGGACAGACCTATGGCTACACCTTC. This chain uses TRBV6-6 with TRBJ1-2; 7 positions match TRBD1. The CDR3 spans 14 residues. CDR1 MNHNY and CDR2 SVGAGI come from the germline V gene (reference sequence). V trimming: 2 bases; J trimming: 4 bases; junction bases outside the gene matches: 4.

V and J are TRBV28 and TRBJ2-3, with D tentatively TRBD1 or TRBD2 (6 bases each). V was shortened by 10 bases and J by 4 bases, with 18 bases between the two germline ends. CDR1 is MDHEN, CDR2 SYDVKM, per germline. This CDR3 comprises 14 residues. CDR3 sequence reads: CATFTGGRADTQYF. The CDR3 region has the DNA TGTGCCACCTTCACTGGGGGGCGGGCAGATACGCAGTATTTT.

This sequence joins TRBV6-2 or TRBV6-3 and TRBJ2-2, with 9 bases aligning to TRBD2. V lost 5 bases to trimming and J lost 2 bases; unmatched junction nucleotides: 6. In germline, CDR1 is MNHEY, CDR2 SVGEGT. There are 16 residues in the CDR3. CDR3 bases: TGTGCCAGCAGTACCGGGACTAGCAGTAACACCGGGGAGCTGTTTTTT. This translates into CASSTGTSSNTGELFF.

This chain links TRBV5-6 with TRBJ2-7; no clear D gene. In germline, CDR1 is SGHDT, CDR2 YYEEEE. There are 13 residues in the CDR3. Trimming took 4 bases from V and 6 from J, leaving 14 bases between them. CDR3 sequence: CASSRGMSGEQYF. The CDR3 DNA reads TGTGCCAGCAGCCGTGGGATGTCGGGCGAGCAGTACTTC.

The chain joins TRBV6-6 to TRBJ2-2; 16 bases are a match to TRBD2. Germline V gene sequence: CDR1 MNHNY, CDR2 SVGAGI (reference sequence). The CDR3 runs 19 residues. J gave up 3 bases and V 8 bases, and 12 bases lay outside the gene matches. This CDR3 is CASLSMGLAGGPDTGELFF. As DNA, the CDR3 is TGTGCCAGCCTATCAATGGGACTAGCGGGGGGGCCGGACACCGGGGAGCTGTTTTTT.

The V gene is TRBV27, the J gene TRBJ2-3, with 8 positions matching TRBD1. J gave up 2 bases and V 6 bases, and 13 bases lay outside the gene matches. Per germline, CDR1 MNHEY and CDR2 SMNVEV (reference sequence). The length of the CDR3 is 17 residues. DNA for the CDR3: TGTGCCAGCAGGGGGCGCCAGGGGGCGTTCAACACAGATACGCAGTATTTT. This codes for CASRGRQGAFNTDTQYF.